This is a list of T cell receptor beta chains from one sample in a study of blood T cell repertoires in COVID-19. TCRdb's table, derived via immunoSEQ multiplex PCR, lists solely in-frame clones and lacks some. The table has approximately 280,000 clones, more than 80% seen once. The sequencing sample was made of peripheral blood. These receptors all stem from a woman in her twenties or thirties with COVID-19, enrolled during active disease. CDR3s include the opening cysteine and the closing phenylalanine or tryptophan. Each record gives: J gene, clone size, D gene, V gene, CDR3 DNA, CDR3 protein. The D gene is left open where the match is weak. Clone size is given for some rows only: seen once, a few or many times, or a class if the clone is expanded.

TRBJ1-1 - - TRBV6-2/TRBV6-3 TGTGCCAGCAGCCGTTTTTACAGATACACTGAAGCTTTCTTT CASSRFYRYTEAFF
TRBJ1-1 once - TRBV27 TGTGCCAGCAGTCCCGGGGTGAACACTGAAGCTTTCTTT CASSPGVNTEAFF
TRBJ1-2 - - TRBV30 TGTGCCTGGAGCCGAAACCGGGACGCGGGGGGCTACACCTTC CAWSRNRDAGGYTF
TRBJ1-4 - - TRBV6-5 TGTGCCAGCAGTATGACAGGCGTTCTTGGGGAACTGTTTTTT CASSMTGVLGELFF
TRBJ2-7 - TRBD1 TRBV27 TGTGCCAGCAGTTTTCTGGGGACAGGTCTGTCCTACGAGCAGTACTTC CASSFLGTGLSYEQYF
TRBJ1-6 - - TRBV6-5 TGTGCCAGCAGTTATGGGGAGAGGGATTCACCCCTCCACTTT CASSYGERDSPLHF
TRBJ2-7 - TRBD1 TRBV4-3 TGCGCCAGCAGCCAAAGACAGGGGGGCGAGCAGTACTTC CASSQRQGGEQYF
TRBJ2-3 - TRBD2 TRBV5-1 TGCGCCAGCAGCTTGCTCCAGCGGGGAGTCACAGATACGCAGTATTTT CASSLLQRGVTDTQYF
TRBJ2-5 - TRBD1 TRBV9 TGTGCCAGCAGCGTATTAAGGCGGGTGGGACAGTTTACGGAGACCCAGTACTTC CASSVLRRVGQFTETQYF
TRBJ1-6 - TRBD1 TRBV7-8 TGTGCCAGCAGCTTATTTCGGGACAGAAGTAATTCACCCCTCCACTTT CASSLFRDRSNSPLHF
TRBJ1-1 few - TRBV19 TGTGCCAGTAGTGATCCGATCCGGGTTGTGAACACTGAAGCTTTCTTT CASSDPIRVVNTEAFF
TRBJ2-5 - TRBD2 TRBV2 TGTGCCAGCAGTGTACTAGCGAGGGAGACCCAGTACTTC CASSVLARETQYF
TRBJ1-2 once - TRBV30 TGTGCCTGGAGTCGTCAAGACAGTTATGGCTACACCTTC CAWSRQDSYGYTF
TRBJ2-7 - TRBD1 TRBV5-1 TGCGCCAGCAGCTCGACGGCGGGACAGGGAGTAAACGAGCAGTACTTC CASSSTAGQGVNEQYF
TRBJ2-2 - TRBD2 TRBV30 TGTGCCTGGAGTGTGGGGCTAGCGGGGAACACCGGGGAGCTGTTTTTT CAWSVGLAGNTGELFF
TRBJ2-5 - - TRBV24-1 TGTGCCACCAGTGGGGGTACCGAGGGCTTCCAAGAGACCCAGTACTTC CATSGGTEGFQETQYF
TRBJ2-2 - TRBD2 TRBV5-6 TGTGCCAGCAGCTTGGGACTAGCGGGACGTACCGGGGAGCTGTTTTTT CASSLGLAGRTGELFF
TRBJ2-7 few TRBD1 TRBV3-1/TRBV3-2 TGTGCCAGCAGCCCAGGACAGGATTCCCACGAGCAGTACTTC CASSPGQDSHEQYF
TRBJ2-5 - - TRBV5-1 TGCGCCAGCAGCTTGGCTGCCAGGGTAGAGACCCAGTACTTC CASSLAARVETQYF
TRBJ2-1 once TRBD2 TRBV15 TGTGCCACCAGCAGGTTTAGCGGGAAAATTAATGAGCAGTTCTTC CATSRFSGKINEQFF
TRBJ2-7 - - TRBV2 TGTGCCAGCAAGGAGGGAACGGGGGAGCAGTACTTC CASKEGTGEQYF
TRBJ1-4 - - TRBV29-1 TGCAGCGTTGTGGGAGTGAATGAAAAACTGTTTTTT CSVVGVNEKLFF
TRBJ2-1 - TRBD2 TRBV28 TGTGCCAGCAGTTCCAATACCGGGACTAGGTTTTCGCCGCGGAATGAGCAGTTCTTC CASSSNTGTRFSPRNEQFF
TRBJ1-5 - TRBD1 TRBV19 TGTGCCAGTAGTTTTCGTACAGGGGGAGGCCAGCCCCAGCATTTT CASSFRTGGGQPQHF
TRBJ1-2 once - TRBV19 TGTGCCAGTACTTCTTACTCCGGGAGCTATGGCTACACCTTC CASTSYSGSYGYTF
TRBJ2-7 - TRBD2 TRBV4-1 TGCGCCAGCAGCCAAGACATGGGACTAGGAGGACTCGAGCAGTACTTC CASSQDMGLGGLEQYF
TRBJ2-7 - - TRBV19 TGTGCCAGTAGTAAAATTGGGGCCGACGAGCAGTACTTC CASSKIGADEQYF
TRBJ1-5 - TRBD1 TRBV19 TGTGCCAGTAGTATAGAACCGGACAGGCGAGGGCCCCAGCATTTT CASSIEPDRRGPQHF
TRBJ2-5 - TRBD1 TRBV28 TGTGCCAGCAGCTCTGCCCAGGGACAGAGAGGAGAGACCCAGTACTTC CASSSAQGQRGETQYF
TRBJ2-7 - TRBD1 TRBV10-1 TGCGCCAGCAGTGAGCACGGCAGGGGGCAGCAGTACTTC CASSEHGRGQQYF
TRBJ1-5 - - TRBV4-1 TGCGCCAGCAGCCAGGATGCACCGGGGAATCAGCCCCAGCATTTT CASSQDAPGNQPQHF
TRBJ2-7 - TRBD1 TRBV6-5 TGTGCCAGCAGTTTTGACGGGACAGGGAGCTCCTACGAGCAGTACTTC CASSFDGTGSSYEQYF
TRBJ1-2 - - TRBV5-6 TGTGCCAGCAGCCCTGCAGGGAGGGATATCGACTATGGCTACACCTTC CASSPAGRDIDYGYTF
TRBJ1-1 once - TRBV5-5 TGTGCCCGTACGACGGGGACTGAAGCTTTCTTT CARTTGTEAFF
TRBJ1-1 once - TRBV19 TGTGCCAGTAGTATAGTGGCCAGGGGGAACACTGAAGCTTTCTTT CASSIVARGNTEAFF
TRBJ1-1 - - TRBV6-1 TGTGCCAGCAGTGAAGGCCTACGGGGAGACACTGAAGCTTTCTTT CASSEGLRGDTEAFF
TRBJ1-5 - TRBD1 TRBV4-1 TGCGCCAGCAGCCAAGAGGACAGGTCCAATCAGCCCCAGCATTTT CASSQEDRSNQPQHF
TRBJ2-1 - TRBD2 TRBV7-2 TGTGCCAGCAGCTTACCCGGTCTGGGGAGGGCCGGCAATGAGCAGTTCTTC CASSLPGLGRAGNEQFF
TRBJ2-7 - TRBD2 TRBV2 TGTGCCAGCAGCCCGGGACTAGCCACTTACGAGCAGTACTTC CASSPGLATYEQYF
TRBJ2-1 once TRBD2 TRBV5-1 TGCGCCAGCAGCTTGGTTGCGGGAGGGCCCTCGTACAATGAGCAGTTCTTC CASSLVAGGPSYNEQFF
TRBJ2-7 once TRBD1 TRBV7-2 TGTGCCAGCAGCTTAGAGACAGGGCCCTACGAGCAGTACTTC CASSLETGPYEQYF
TRBJ2-3 - - TRBV12-3/TRBV12-4 TGTGCCAGCAGTTTAGAGGCGGGGGATACGCAGTATTTT CASSLEAGDTQYF
TRBJ1-2 few TRBD1 TRBV5-1 TGCGCCAGCAGCTTGGACGGTTATGGGGACAGGGGAAGGGAAGACTATGGCTACACCTTC CASSLDGYGDRGREDYGYTF
TRBJ1-1 - - TRBV30 TGTGCCTGCAAACCGGGGGGAAACACTGAAGCTTTCTTT CACKPGGNTEAFF
TRBJ2-2 - - TRBV11-2 TGTGCCAGCAGCGCCAGTACCGGGGAGCTGTTTTTT CASSASTGELFF
TRBJ1-2 - - TRBV24-1 TGTGCCACCAGTGATGGCCACAGGGAGGGCTATGGCTACACCTTC CATSDGHREGYGYTF
TRBJ2-3 - TRBD2 TRBV9 TGTGCCAGCAGCGTAGGGGGACTAGCCGCAGATACGCAGTATTTT CASSVGGLAADTQYF
TRBJ2-3 once - TRBV6-5 TGTGCCAGCAGAGCCCGGAGTGATGGCACAGATACGCAGTATTTT CASRARSDGTDTQYF
TRBJ2-1 - TRBD2 TRBV19 TGTGCCAGTAGTATGGGACTAGCGGGAGCATTGGGAAATGAGCAGTTCTTC CASSMGLAGALGNEQFF
TRBJ1-1 - TRBD1 TRBV28 TGTGCCAGCAGCTCGCAGGGGGAGCGCCGCAGGACTGAAGCTTTCTTT CASSSQGERRRTEAFF
TRBJ2-1 - TRBD2 TRBV5-1 TGCGCCAGCAGCTTGGGCGGGAGGTATGTTGGTGAGCAGTTCTTC CASSLGGRYVGEQFF
TRBJ1-1 - - TRBV5-5 TGTGCCAGCGGGGGAGGCGACCCAAAGAACACTGAAGCTTTCTTT CASGGGDPKNTEAFF
TRBJ1-5 - TRBD1 TRBV30 TGTGCCTGGAGGGCCGGGACAGCTCCTAGCAATCAGCCCCAGCATTTT CAWRAGTAPSNQPQHF
TRBJ2-7 - TRBD1 TRBV11-1 TGTGCCAGCAGCTTAGTGGGACAGGCCTACGAGCAGTACTTC CASSLVGQAYEQYF
TRBJ1-2 - TRBD1 TRBV27 TGTGCCAGCAGGCCCGGGACAGGGGCTCGAAACTATGGCTACACCTTC CASRPGTGARNYGYTF
TRBJ2-7 - - TRBV30 TGTGCCTGGAGTGTACATGTCTACGAGCAGTACTTC CAWSVHVYEQYF
TRBJ1-5 few - TRBV5-6 TGTGCCAGCAGCTTAGCGGGTGACGGGAGGCCCCAGCATTTT CASSLAGDGRPQHF
TRBJ2-7 - TRBD1 TRBV28 TGTGCCAGCAGTCTGACAGGGCTACCCTACGAGCAGTACTTC CASSLTGLPYEQYF